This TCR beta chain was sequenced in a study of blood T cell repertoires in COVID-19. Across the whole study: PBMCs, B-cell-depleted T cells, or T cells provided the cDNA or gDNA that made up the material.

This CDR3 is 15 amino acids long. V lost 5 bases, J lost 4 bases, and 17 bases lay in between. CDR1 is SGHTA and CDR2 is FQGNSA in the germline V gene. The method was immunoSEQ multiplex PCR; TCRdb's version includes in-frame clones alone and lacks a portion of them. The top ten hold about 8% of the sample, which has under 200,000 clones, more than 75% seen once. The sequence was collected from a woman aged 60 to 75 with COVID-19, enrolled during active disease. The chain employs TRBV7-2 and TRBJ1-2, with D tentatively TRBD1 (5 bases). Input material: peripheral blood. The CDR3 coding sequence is TGTGCCAGCAGCCCAACGAGGCAGGGTTCCTATGGCTACACCTTC. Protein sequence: CASSPTRQGSYGYTF. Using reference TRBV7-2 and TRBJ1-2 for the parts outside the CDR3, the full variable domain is GAGVSQSPSNKVTEKGKDVELRCDPISGHTALYWYRQSLGQGLEFLIYFQGNSAPDKSGLPSDRFSAERTGGSVSTLTIQRTQQEDSAVYLCASSPTRQGSYGYTFGSGTRLTVV.